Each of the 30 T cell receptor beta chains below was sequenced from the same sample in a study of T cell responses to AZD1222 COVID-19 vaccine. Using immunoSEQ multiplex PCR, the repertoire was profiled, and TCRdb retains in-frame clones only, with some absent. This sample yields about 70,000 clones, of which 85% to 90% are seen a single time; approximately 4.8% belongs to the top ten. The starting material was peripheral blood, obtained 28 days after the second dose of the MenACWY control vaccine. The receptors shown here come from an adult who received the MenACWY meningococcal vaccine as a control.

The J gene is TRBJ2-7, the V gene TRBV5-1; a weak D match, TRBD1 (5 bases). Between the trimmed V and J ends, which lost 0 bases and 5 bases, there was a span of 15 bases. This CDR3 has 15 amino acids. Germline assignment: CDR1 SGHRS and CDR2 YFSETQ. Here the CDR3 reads CASSLAYDSIHEQYF. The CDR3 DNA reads TGCGCCAGCAGCTTGGCCTATGACAGTATCCACGAGCAGTACTTC.

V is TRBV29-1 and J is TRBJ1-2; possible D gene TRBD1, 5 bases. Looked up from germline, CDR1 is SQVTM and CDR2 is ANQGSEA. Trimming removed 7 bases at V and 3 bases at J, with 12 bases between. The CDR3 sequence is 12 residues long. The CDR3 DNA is TGCAGCGCGAACCAGGGAGACTATGGCTACACCTTC. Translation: CSANQGDYGYTF.

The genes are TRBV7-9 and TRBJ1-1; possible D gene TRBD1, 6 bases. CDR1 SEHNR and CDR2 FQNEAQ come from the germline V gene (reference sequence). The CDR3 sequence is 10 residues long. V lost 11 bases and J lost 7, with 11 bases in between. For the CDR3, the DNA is TGTGCCGGAGGGGGGATTGAAGCTTTCTTT. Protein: CAGGGIEAFF. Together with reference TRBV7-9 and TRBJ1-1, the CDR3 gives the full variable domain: DTGVSQNPRHKITKRGQNVTFRCDPISEHNRLYWYRQTLGQGPEFLTYFQNEAQLEKSRLLSDRFSAERPKGSFSTLEIQRTEQGDSAMYLCAGGGIEAFFGQGTRLTVV.

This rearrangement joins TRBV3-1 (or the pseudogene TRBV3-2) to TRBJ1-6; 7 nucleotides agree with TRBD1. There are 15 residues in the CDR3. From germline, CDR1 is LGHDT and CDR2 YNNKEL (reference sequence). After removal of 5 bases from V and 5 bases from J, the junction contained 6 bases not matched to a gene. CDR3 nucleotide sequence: TGTGCCAGCAGCTCCCGACAGGGCCATAATTCACCCCTCCACTTT. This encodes CASSSRQGHNSPLHF.

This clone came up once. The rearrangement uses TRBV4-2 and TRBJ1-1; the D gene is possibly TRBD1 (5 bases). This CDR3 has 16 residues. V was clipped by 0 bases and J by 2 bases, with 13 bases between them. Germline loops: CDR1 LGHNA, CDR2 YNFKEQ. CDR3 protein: CASSQDLEGANTEAFF. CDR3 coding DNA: TGTGCCAGCAGCCAAGATCTGGAAGGGGCCAACACTGAAGCTTTCTTT.

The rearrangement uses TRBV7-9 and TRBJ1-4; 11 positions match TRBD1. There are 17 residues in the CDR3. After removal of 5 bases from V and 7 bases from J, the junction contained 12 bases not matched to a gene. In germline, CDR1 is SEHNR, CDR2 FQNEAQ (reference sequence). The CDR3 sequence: CASSIRDRGEWGEKLFF. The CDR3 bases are TGTGCCAGCAGCATCCGGGACAGGGGGGAGTGGGGTGAAAAACTGTTTTTT.

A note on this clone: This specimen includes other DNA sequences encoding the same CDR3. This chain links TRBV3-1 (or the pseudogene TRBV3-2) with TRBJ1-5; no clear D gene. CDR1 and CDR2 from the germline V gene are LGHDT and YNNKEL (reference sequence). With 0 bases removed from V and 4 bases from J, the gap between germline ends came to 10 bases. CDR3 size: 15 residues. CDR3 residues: CASSQDTTANQPQHF. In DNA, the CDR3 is TGTGCCAGCAGCCAAGATACGACGGCAAATCAGCCCCAGCATTTT.

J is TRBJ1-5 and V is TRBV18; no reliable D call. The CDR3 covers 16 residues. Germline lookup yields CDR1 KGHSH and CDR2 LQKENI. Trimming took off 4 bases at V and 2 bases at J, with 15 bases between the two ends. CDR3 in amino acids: CASSLGSAAGNQPQHF. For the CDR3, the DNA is TGTGCCAGCTCACTGGGGTCAGCTGCGGGCAATCAGCCCCAGCATTTT.

The CDR3 here is CASSQEAGGTGELFF. The CDR3 DNA follows: TGCGCCAGCAGCCAAGAGGCAGGGGGCACCGGGGAGCTGTTTTTT. This chain links TRBV4-3 with TRBJ2-2; TRBD1 aligns across 7 bases. The CDR3 runs 15 residues. Germline V gene sequence: CDR1 LGHNA, CDR2 YSLEER. V lost 0 bases and J lost 4; bases outside the gene matches: 2.

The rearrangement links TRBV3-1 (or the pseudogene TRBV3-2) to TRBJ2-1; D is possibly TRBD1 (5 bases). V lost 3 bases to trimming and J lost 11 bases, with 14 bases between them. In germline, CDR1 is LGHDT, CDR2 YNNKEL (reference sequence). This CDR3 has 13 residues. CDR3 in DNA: TGTGCCAGCAGCCAGCCTGACAGCAGCAAGCAGTTCTTC. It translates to CASSQPDSSKQFF.

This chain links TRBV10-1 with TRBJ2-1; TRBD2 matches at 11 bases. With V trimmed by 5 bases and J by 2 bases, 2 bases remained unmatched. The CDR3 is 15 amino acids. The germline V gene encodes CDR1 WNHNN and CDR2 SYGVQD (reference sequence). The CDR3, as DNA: TGCGCCAGCAGTCTAGCGGGAGGTACCTACAATGAGCAGTTCTTC. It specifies CASSLAGGTYNEQFF.

The CDR3 nucleotides are TGTGCCAGCAGTCTCTCACGGGACAGGCTTGAGCAGTACTTC. Translation: CASSLSRDRLEQYF. V is TRBV6-5 and J is TRBJ2-7; 8 positions agree with TRBD1. Germline V gene sequence: CDR1 MNHEY, CDR2 SVGAGI. V lost 5 bases and J lost 7; bases outside the gene matches: 10. This CDR3 region has 14 residues.

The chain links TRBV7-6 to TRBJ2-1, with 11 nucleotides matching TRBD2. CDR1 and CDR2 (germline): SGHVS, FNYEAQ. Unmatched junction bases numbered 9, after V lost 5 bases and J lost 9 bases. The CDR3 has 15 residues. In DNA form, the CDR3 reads TGTGCCAGCAGCATCGCGACTAGCGGGACGGGTGAGCAGTTCTTC. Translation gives CASSIATSGTGEQFF.

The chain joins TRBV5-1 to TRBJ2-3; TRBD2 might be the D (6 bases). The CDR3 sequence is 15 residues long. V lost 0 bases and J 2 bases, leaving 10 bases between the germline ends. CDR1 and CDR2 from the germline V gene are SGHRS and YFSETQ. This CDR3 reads CASSLAGDTTDTQYF. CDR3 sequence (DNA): TGCGCCAGCAGCTTGGCGGGAGATACCACAGATACGCAGTATTTT.

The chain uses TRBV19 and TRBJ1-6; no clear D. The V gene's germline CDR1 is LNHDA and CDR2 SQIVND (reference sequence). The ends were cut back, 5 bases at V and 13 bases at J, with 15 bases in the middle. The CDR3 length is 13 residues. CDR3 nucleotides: TGTGCCAGTAGTCCCGGAGGGCTTTTGCCCCTCCACTTT. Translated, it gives CASSPGGLLPLHF.

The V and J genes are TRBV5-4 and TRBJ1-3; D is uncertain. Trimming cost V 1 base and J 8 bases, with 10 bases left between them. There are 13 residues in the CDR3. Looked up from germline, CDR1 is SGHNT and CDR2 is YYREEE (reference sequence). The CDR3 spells CASSLFSVDTIYF. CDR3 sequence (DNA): TGTGCCAGCAGCTTGTTTTCGGTGGACACCATATATTTT.

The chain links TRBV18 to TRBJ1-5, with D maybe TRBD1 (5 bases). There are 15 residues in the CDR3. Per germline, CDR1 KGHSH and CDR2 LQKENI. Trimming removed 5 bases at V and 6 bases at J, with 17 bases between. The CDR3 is CASSIVQGQGQPQHF. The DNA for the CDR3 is TGTGCCAGCTCAATCGTGCAGGGCCAGGGTCAGCCCCAGCATTTT.

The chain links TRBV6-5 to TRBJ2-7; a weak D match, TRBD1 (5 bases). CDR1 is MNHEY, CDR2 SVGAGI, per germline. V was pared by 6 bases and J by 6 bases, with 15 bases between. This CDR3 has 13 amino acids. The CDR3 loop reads CASRQDNALEQYF. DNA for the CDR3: TGTGCCAGCAGACAGGATAACGCGCTCGAGCAGTACTTC.

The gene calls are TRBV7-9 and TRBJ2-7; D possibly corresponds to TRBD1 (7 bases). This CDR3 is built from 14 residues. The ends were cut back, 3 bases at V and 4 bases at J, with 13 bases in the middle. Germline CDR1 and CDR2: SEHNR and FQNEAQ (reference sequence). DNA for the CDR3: TGTGCCAGCAGCTTTACTTCAGGGGGGTACGAGCAGTACTTC. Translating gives CASSFTSGGYEQYF.

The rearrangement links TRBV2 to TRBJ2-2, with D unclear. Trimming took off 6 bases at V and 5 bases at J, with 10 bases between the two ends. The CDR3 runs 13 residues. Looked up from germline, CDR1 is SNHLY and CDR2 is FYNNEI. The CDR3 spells CASSRHLTGELFF. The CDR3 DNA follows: TGTGCCAGCAGCCGACACCTGACCGGGGAGCTGTTTTTT. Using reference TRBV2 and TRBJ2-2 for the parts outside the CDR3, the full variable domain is EPEVTQTPSHQVTQMGQEVILRCVPISNHLYFYWYRQILGQKVEFLVSFYNNEISEKSEIFDDQFSVERPDGSNFTLKIRSTKLEDSAMYFCASSRHLTGELFFGEGSRLTVL.

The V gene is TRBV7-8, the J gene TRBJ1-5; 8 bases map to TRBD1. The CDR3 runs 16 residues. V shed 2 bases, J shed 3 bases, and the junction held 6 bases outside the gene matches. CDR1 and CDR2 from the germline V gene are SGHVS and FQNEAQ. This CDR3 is CASSLTDRGFNQPQHF. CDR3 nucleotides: TGTGCCAGCAGCTTAACTGACAGGGGATTCAATCAGCCCCAGCATTTT.

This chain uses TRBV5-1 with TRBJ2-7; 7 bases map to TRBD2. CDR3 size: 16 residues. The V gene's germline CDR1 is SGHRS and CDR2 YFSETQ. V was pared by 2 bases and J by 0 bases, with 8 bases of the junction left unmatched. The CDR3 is CASSFRPSGNSYEQYF. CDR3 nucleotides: TGCGCCAGCAGCTTTCGGCCTAGCGGAAACTCCTACGAGCAGTACTTC.

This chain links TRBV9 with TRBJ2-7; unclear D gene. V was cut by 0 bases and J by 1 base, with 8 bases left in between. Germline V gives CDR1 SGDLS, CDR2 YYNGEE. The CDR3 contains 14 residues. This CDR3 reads CASSVASESYEQYF. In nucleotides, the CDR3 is TGTGCCAGCAGCGTAGCCTCCGAATCCTACGAGCAGTACTTC.

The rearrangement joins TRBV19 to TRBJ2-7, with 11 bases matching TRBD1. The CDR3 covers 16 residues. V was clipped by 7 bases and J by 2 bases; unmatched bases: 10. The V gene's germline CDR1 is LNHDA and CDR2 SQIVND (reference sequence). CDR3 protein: CASNGVGQGAPYEQYF. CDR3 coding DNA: TGTGCCAGTAACGGGGTCGGACAGGGGGCTCCCTACGAGCAGTACTTC. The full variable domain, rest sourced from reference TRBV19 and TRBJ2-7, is DGGITQSPKYLFRKEGQNVTLSCEQNLNHDAMYWYRQDPGQGLRLIYYSQIVNDFQKGDIAEGYSVSREKKESFPLTVTSAQKNPTAFYLCASNGVGQGAPYEQYFGPGTRLTVT.

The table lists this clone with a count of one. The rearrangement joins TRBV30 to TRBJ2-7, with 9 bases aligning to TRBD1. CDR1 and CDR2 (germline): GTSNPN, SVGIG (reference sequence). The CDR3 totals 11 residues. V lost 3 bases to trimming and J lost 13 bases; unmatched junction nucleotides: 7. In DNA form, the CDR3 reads TGTGCCTGGAGCGCCGGGACAGGGAGATACTTC. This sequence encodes CAWSAGTGRYF.

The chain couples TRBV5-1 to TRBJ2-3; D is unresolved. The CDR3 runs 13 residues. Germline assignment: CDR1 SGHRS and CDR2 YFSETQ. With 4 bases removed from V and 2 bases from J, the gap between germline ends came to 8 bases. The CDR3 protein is CASSPRATDTQYF. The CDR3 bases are TGCGCCAGCAGCCCCAGAGCCACAGATACGCAGTATTTT.

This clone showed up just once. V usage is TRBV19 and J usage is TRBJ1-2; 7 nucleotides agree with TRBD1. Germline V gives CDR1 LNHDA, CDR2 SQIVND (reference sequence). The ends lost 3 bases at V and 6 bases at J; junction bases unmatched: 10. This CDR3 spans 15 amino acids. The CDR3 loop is CASSIGQESGNGYTF. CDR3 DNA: TGTGCCAGTAGTATCGGACAGGAAAGTGGGAATGGCTACACCTTC.

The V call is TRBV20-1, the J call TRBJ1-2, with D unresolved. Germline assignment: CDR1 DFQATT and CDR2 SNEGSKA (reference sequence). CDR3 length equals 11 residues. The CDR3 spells CRLQWRGGYTF. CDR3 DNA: TGCAGGCTACAGTGGCGCGGGGGCTACACCTTC.

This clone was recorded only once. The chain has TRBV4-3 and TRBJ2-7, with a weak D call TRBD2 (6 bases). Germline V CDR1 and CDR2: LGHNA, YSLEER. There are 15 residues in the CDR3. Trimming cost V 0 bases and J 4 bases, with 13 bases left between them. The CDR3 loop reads CASSQDRGGLYEQYF. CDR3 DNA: TGCGCCAGCAGCCAAGATCGGGGTGGACTATACGAGCAGTACTTC.

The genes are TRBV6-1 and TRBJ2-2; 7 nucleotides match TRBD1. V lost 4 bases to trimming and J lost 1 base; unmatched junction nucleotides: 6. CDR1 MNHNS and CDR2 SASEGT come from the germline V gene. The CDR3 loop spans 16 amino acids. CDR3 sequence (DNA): TGTGCCAGCAGTGTCTTAAGGACAGGGAACACCGGGGAGCTGTTTTTT. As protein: CASSVLRTGNTGELFF.